This T cell receptor beta chain was sequenced for a study of cytomegalovirus exposure and HLA in healthy donors (dated by TCRdb to the late 2010s). Background on the whole study: In an earlier analysis of fewer than 750 of the donors, less than 350 Gb of sequence data and some 120 million unique TCR beta sequences from 150 million to 200 million T cells were reported. Donor age, sex, ethnicity and CMV serostatus were compiled alongside the repertoire data. Of the roughly 400 genotyped donors, roughly 76% were placed in the genetic ancestry cluster associated with self-reported Caucasian donors. Besides the first cohort of approximately 710 subjects, a separate validation cohort made up of 95 to 150 different subjects was used. To study patterns of TCR occurrence, a later analysis re-analyzed previously published TCR beta repertoires from under 750 donors and added high-resolution HLA genotyping. Genome-wide SNP genotypes for about 55% of the roughly 670 donors were used in a later genetic analysis, which treated that subset as a discovery cohort. Around 320 gigabases of sequencing data and approximately 84 million unique TCR sequences were included in an early release covering under 650 HLA-typed donors. Typing coverage differed by locus: A, B, C, DRB1 and DQB1 were typed in roughly 620-640 donors, DQA1 in about 500, DPA1 in approximately 610, and DPB1 in just under 490. Using immunosequencing, the study profiled T cell repertoires from 500 to 800 subjects and related those repertoires to cytomegalovirus serostatus. Among around 400 genotyped donors of the cohort, an average of approximately 240,000 unique TCR beta nucleotide sequences were sequenced per donor, roughly 20% of them non-productive. In an earlier analysis of roughly 540 of the donors, high-throughput TCR beta sequencing was used to judge whether each TCR beta V gene segment behaved as functional or pseudogenic. In the later analysis, no new phenotypic data were used to find candidate immune exposures; instead, reliance was placed on TCR beta sequences and their occurrence across donors. All discovery cohort repertoires had been generated on a single sequencing platform. To predict cytomegalovirus infection status, the study brought together high-throughput TCR immunosequencing, statistical association of individual TCRs with disease status, and machine learning. HLA typing included class I and class II loci at four-digit resolution. The study aimed to test whether signatures of past pathogen exposure could be identified by cataloging public T cell receptors. Because of strong linkage in the cohort, roughly five DR-DQ haplotypes were treated as single units for association and clustering. General study outcomes and caveats: The authors suggested that the approach could potentially be extended to other disease states and immunological phenotypes. The study gave a list of 150 to 200 TCR beta chains associated with cytomegalovirus. Cytomegalovirus status was reported to be diagnosed by the classifier with high specificity and sensitivity in both the original and validation cohorts. Specific HLA alleles were associated with more than 15,000 TCR beta sequences at a false discovery rate of 0.05 in a later analysis. In vitro tests confirmed that a few of the cytomegalovirus-associated TCR beta chains recognize cytomegalovirus antigens. According to a later analysis, TCR association rates differed among HLA loci, with DRB1 alleles showing the most associated TCRs and HLA-C alleles showing the fewest. According to a later analysis, parvovirus B19, influenza, CMV and Epstein-Barr virus appeared linked to several top co-occurrence clusters. Because the 87-base-pair reads could not distinguish some IMGT-functional V segments, including TRBV6-2 and TRBV6-3, those segments were excluded. A later analysis found that HLA-associated TCR beta chains were more clonally expanded and had lower generation probabilities than equally common non-associated chains. A later genetic analysis associated a missense DCLRE1C variant with V-gene and J-gene trimming of TCR beta chains, and an independent cohort replicated the association. Because HLA typing was missing for some donors at each locus, association tests included only the typed subset. A later genetic analysis reported fewer N-insertions in productive TCRs among donors in an Asian-associated ancestry cluster than the roughly 700-donor mean. A group of highly shared sequence variants was considered likely to be a technical artifact of the sequencing pipeline. Broadly in line with IMGT annotations, most TCR beta V segments showed up in productive rearrangements about 90% or about 30% of the time in an earlier analysis of 587 of the donors. Because counts were too low, roughly 18 rarely observed V segments, including chromosome 9 orphons, were left out of the earlier analysis of a few hundred of the donors. Correlated functional status among segregating V segments might be attributable to linkage disequilibrium, but an unknown experimental factor could not be ruled out. Immune exposure information for the cohort was limited to CMV serostatus. In this cohort, only TCR beta chains were sequenced, and detectable features were limited by the absence of alpha or paired-chain data. Most TCR sequences were seen in very few donors, while some public TCRs were found in many individuals. Sequencing depth was assumed to be roughly uniform across donors in the presence/absence analyses, though that assumption may not hold. Assigning TCR associations to individual alleles was difficult when HLA alleles, especially DR and DQ, strongly co-occurred. A further reported finding was that TCR beta sequences accurately predicted the HLA-A and HLA-B alleles for most subjects in the first cohort. Most CMV-associated TCR beta chains appeared to be HLA-restricted in a later analysis, and the HLA associations seemed to be driven largely by CMV exposure.

Trimming accounts for 2 bases at V and 4 bases at J, while the number of junction bases matched to no gene is 6. Inclusive of the bounding cysteine and phenylalanine, the CDR3 is 15 residues long. Here the CDR3 DNA is all that survives: 45 bases in frame from base 1. CDR1 and CDR2 were assigned from the germline V gene (reference sequence) as MNHEY and SMNVEV. About this clone: Its recognized antigen is unknown. No base-level quality is on record; no much larger clone is a single base apart.

In total, 600 or so healthy bone marrow donors made up the cohort. Cohort members were all nominally healthy when sampled, although unrecorded immune exposures were likely present. The donor was CMV seropositive and was included in the group of some 290 seropositive cohort members. A peripheral blood sample was provided by each donor, and peripheral blood mononuclear cells were used for TCR beta sequencing. The Qiagen DNeasy Blood Extraction Kit was used to extract genomic DNA from the blood cell samples. The library came from the immunoSEQ multiplex PCR assay. A mixture of 60 forward primers for TCR Vbeta segments and 13 reverse primers for TCR Jbeta segments was used in the multiplex PCR. The CDR3 region of rearranged TCR beta genes was amplified from genomic DNA by a multiplex PCR assay. Amplified TCR beta libraries were sequenced as 87-base-pair reads on the Illumina HiSeq System. The study's processing was this. A later analysis tallied 75 million to 95 million unique TCR beta chains across the 550 to 850 repertoires, and 10 million to 11 million of those chains were shared by two or more donors. Raw reads were error-corrected and collapsed into unique sequences with a nearest-neighbor algorithm that merged closely related sequences to remove PCR and sequencing errors. To assign V, D and J gene segments, CDR3 sequences were aligned to IMGT reference sequences. For a sequence to be retained, a match of at least six nucleotides was required to both a V gene segment and a J gene segment. Rearrangements were called productive when the CDR3 lacked stop codons and stayed in frame with V and J; all others were non-productive. Following IMGT convention, CDR3 was defined as the stretch from the second conserved V-encoded cysteine to the conserved J-encoded phenylalanine. Sequences without an unambiguous match to a single V gene segment were excluded from the earlier analysis of approximately 600 of the donors. In an earlier analysis of approximately 590 of the donors, V segments were called functional above 56.7% productive rearrangements and were called segregating when the between-donor standard deviation exceeded 5%. A statistical classification framework was developed to diagnose cytomegalovirus status using the catalog of TCR beta chain sequences. In a later analysis, V and J genes were assigned by comparing TCR nucleotide sequences against IMGT/GENE-DB human TR gene sequences. Using the TCRdist pipeline, a later analysis assigned CDR3 sequences along with most-parsimonious VDJ recombination scenarios. In a later analysis, each TCR beta chain was defined by its CDR3 amino acid sequence together with its V-gene family, and reads without a unique V-gene family were excluded. To address suspected cross-contamination and a sequencing artifact, a later analysis removed approximately 600 highly shared, low-generation-probability nucleotide sequences. In a later analysis, a clonal expansion index for each public chain was calculated from normalized within-repertoire ranks of inferred template counts. In a later analysis, generation probabilities were computed with a VDJ recombination model fitted to out-of-frame rearrangements, and the resulting probabilities were checked against IGoR. In a later analysis, TCR-TCR, TCR-HLA and TCR-CMV co-occurrence was scored with hypergeometric tests, and a repertoire-size bias correction was applied to TCR pairs. In a later analysis, false discovery rates were estimated by permuting HLA or CMV assignments 20 times. In a later analysis, co-occurring TCRs were grouped using DBSCAN, and TCRdist sequence similarity was added for clustering within HLA-allele-positive subsets. Repertoires with fewer than 30,000 or more than 120,000 public chains, plus five repertoires with anomalous nucleotide sharing, were excluded from co-occurrence clustering. TCRdb mirrors the immuneACCESS table, restricted to in-frame sequences. Some clones are absent from its copies; in checked studies, under half trace to an unresolved V gene, and the reason for the others is unknown. V and J calls and clone size are those listed in that table; D and trimming were worked out from the DNA. The sample includes 150,000 or so clones, with 60% to 80% observed a single time. About 8% of the sample comes from the top ten.

The sample was PBMCs. This clonotype originated in a woman aged 40 to 49 in good health and CMV-seropositive. The chain links TRBV27 with TRBJ1-2, with TRBD1 identical over 8 junction bases. The DNA reads as follows: TGTGCCAGCAGTTTACAGGGGGCTCTGGGCTATGGCTACACCTTC. Translated, it gives CASSLQGALGYGYTF.